The 13 T cell receptor beta chains in this list originate from one sample, sequenced in a study of cytomegalovirus exposure and HLA in healthy donors. Generated by immunoSEQ multiplex PCR, the TCRdb table keeps only in-frame clones and is missing some. The data contain about 150,000 clones, 85% to 90% of them singletons. Sequenced: PBMCs. All receptors come from a human donor in good health.

V and J are TRBV28 and TRBJ1-5, with 7 bases fitting TRBD1. V lost 2 bases, J lost 5 bases, and 6 bases stayed unmatched. CDR1 MDHEN and CDR2 SYDVKM come from the germline V gene. The CDR3 extends over 15 amino acids. CDR3 in amino acids: CASSLGTGVDQPQHF. Written as DNA, the CDR3 is TGTGCCAGCAGTTTAGGAACAGGGGTCGATCAGCCCCAGCATTTT.

CDR3 bases: TGTGCCAGCAGTTACGCTAGAGTTACATACAATGAGCAGTTCTTC. This gives the protein CASSYARVTYNEQFF. The chain carries TRBV25-1 and TRBJ2-1; the D is unclear. The V and J ends lost 5 bases and 4 bases respectively, with 15 bases between them. The germline CDR1 and CDR2 sequences are MGHDK and SYGVNS. The CDR3 contains 15 residues. The variable domain in full, completed from reference TRBV25-1 and TRBJ2-1, reads EADIYQTPRYLVIGTGKKITLECSQTMGHDKMYWYQQDPGMELHLIHYSYGVNSTEKGDLSSESTVSRIRTEHFPLTLESARPSHTSQYLCASSYARVTYNEQFFGPGTRLTVL.

This clone was seen only once. V is TRBV11-1 and J is TRBJ1-1, with a possible D match to TRBD1 (6 bases). CDR1 is SGHAT, CDR2 FQDESV, per germline (reference sequence). Trimming left V 5 bases short and J 4 bases short, with 17 bases between. The CDR3 length is 15 residues. CDR3 in DNA: TGTGCCAGCAGCCGAAGAGGACAGCTTACCACTGAAGCTTTCTTT. Its protein product is CASSRRGQLTTEAFF.

V usage is TRBV28 and J usage is TRBJ2-5, with TRBD1 matching 9 bases. V shed 4 bases and J 6 bases; nucleotides not matched to a gene: 12. The CDR3 totals 16 residues. Germline-derived CDR1 and CDR2 are MDHEN and SYDVKM. Written as DNA, the CDR3 is TGTGCCAGCAGTTCTCCCGGGACAGGGATTCGCAAGACCCAGTACTTC. Protein product: CASSSPGTGIRKTQYF.

This clone was found once. V gene TRBV7-2 combines with J gene TRBJ2-7; 7 bases fit TRBD1. Germline trimming cut 5 bases from V and 3 bases from J; bases unmatched to any gene: 4. CDR1 is SGHTA, CDR2 FQGNSA, per germline. This CDR3 has 13 amino acids. The CDR3 nucleotides are TGTGCCAGCAGCAAGGGACAGAACTACGAGCAGTACTTC. Translation: CASSKGQNYEQYF.

The chain links TRBV5-6 to TRBJ2-5; D is possibly TRBD2 (7 bases). V was pared by 2 bases and J by 4 bases, with 18 bases between. The CDR3 has 16 residues. Germline V CDR1 and CDR2: SGHDT, YYEEEE. CDR3 loop: CASSLTEGGFPETQYF. In nucleotides, the CDR3 is TGTGCCAGCAGCTTAACCGAGGGGGGGTTTCCAGAGACCCAGTACTTC.

The rearrangement links TRBV30 to TRBJ1-2; D is uncertain. The germline V gene encodes CDR1 GTSNPN and CDR2 SVGIG (reference sequence). There are 11 residues in the CDR3. With 3 bases removed from V and 4 bases from J, the gap between germline ends came to 6 bases. As DNA, the CDR3 is TGTGCCTGGAGCCCATTCTATGGCTACACCTTC. This codes for CAWSPFYGYTF.

V is TRBV5-1 and J is TRBJ1-6; 8 bases match TRBD1. The CDR3 is made up of 17 amino acids. CDR1 SGHRS and CDR2 YFSETQ come from the germline V gene. J lost 13 bases, V lost 4 bases, and 19 bases had no gene match. The chain's CDR3 is CASSQGQDFTAGAPLHF. The CDR3, as DNA: TGCGCCAGCAGCCAGGGACAGGATTTTACAGCGGGTGCGCCCCTCCACTTT.

The chain recombines TRBV5-1 with TRBJ1-1; maybe TRBD1 (6 bases). From germline, CDR1 is SGHRS and CDR2 YFSETQ. The V end lost 6 bases, the J end lost 2 bases, and 14 bases lay between the germline ends. The CDR3 length is 14 residues. CDR3 nucleotides: TGCGCCAGCAACCCGGGACAAACCAACACTGAAGCTTTCTTT. It yields the protein CASNPGQTNTEAFF.

The genes are TRBV9 and TRBJ1-2, with D maybe TRBD1 (6 bases). V was pared by 0 bases and J by 8 bases, with 8 bases between. The germline V gene has CDR1 SGDLS and CDR2 YYNGEE. The CDR3 spans 12 residues. CDR3 sequence (DNA): TGTGCCAGCAGCGTAGGGGGGGGCGGCTACACCTTC. It yields the protein CASSVGGGGYTF.

The chain joins TRBV27 to TRBJ2-1; TRBD1 matches at 10 bases. Trimming removed 4 bases from V and 6 bases from J; junction bases left unmatched: 9. The CDR3 consists of 16 residues. Germline loops: CDR1 MNHEY, CDR2 SMNVEV (reference sequence). This chain's CDR3 is CASSSPTGGRFNEQFF. CDR3 DNA sequence: TGTGCCAGCAGTTCACCGACAGGGGGCCGATTCAATGAGCAGTTCTTC.

This chain uses TRBV7-2 with TRBJ2-2; D might be TRBD2 (5 bases). This CDR3 spans 13 amino acids. Germline-derived CDR1 and CDR2 are SGHTA and FQGNSA. Trimming pared 7 bases from V and 5 bases from J, leaving 11 bases between. The CDR3 DNA reads as TGTGCCAGCATCAGTAGCGTGACCGGGGAGCTGTTTTTT. Its translation is CASISSVTGELFF.

This clone was seen a single time. The V and J genes are TRBV9 and TRBJ2-7; 7 bases match TRBD2. The CDR3 spans 14 residues. J lost 1 base, V lost 4 bases, and 5 bases had no gene match. Germline V gives CDR1 SGDLS, CDR2 YYNGEE. As DNA, the CDR3 is TGTGCCAGCAGCCGGGCGGGAGAGTCCTACGAGCAGTACTTC. This codes for CASSRAGESYEQYF.